The 27 T cell receptor beta chains listed next were all sequenced from one sample in a study of T-cell memory formation after mild COVID-19. TCRdb processed the 5' RACE reads anew with MiXCR; each CDR3 protein has one entry. The sample records around 320,000 distinct CDR3 sequences, around an eighth being singletons. Source material: PBMCs or a T cell subset sorted from them (not recorded which). These receptors all come from a young man who had mild COVID-19 (a few samples of this study predate the infection). Cell type and time point are not known.

The chain links TRBV7-7 to TRBJ2-7; TRBD2 might be the D (5 bases). CDR1 is SSHAT, CDR2 FNYEAQ, per germline (reference sequence). The CDR3 sequence is 13 residues long. V lost 1 base, J lost 7 bases, and 11 bases lay in between. CDR3 nucleotide sequence: TGTGCCAGCAGCTTAGAAATCACGGGGGAGCAGTACTTC. Translated: CASSLEITGEQYF.

The rearrangement links TRBV12-3 or TRBV12-4 to TRBJ1-2; D is undetermined. Trimming pared 4 bases from V and 3 bases from J, leaving 6 bases between. CDR3 length: 12 residues. DNA of the CDR3: TGTGCCAGCAGTTGGACCCACTATGGCTACACCTTC. This translates into CASSWTHYGYTF.

This clonotype was seen many times. The V call is TRBV10-2, the J call TRBJ2-5, with D possibly matching TRBD1 (5 bases). Trimming cost V 3 bases and J 5 bases, with 7 bases left between them. Germline V gives CDR1 WSHSY, CDR2 SAAADI. This CDR3 comprises 12 residues. CDR3 protein: CASSEGVETQYF. CDR3 DNA: TGCGCCAGCAGTGAAGGGGTGGAGACCCAGTACTTC.

This clonotype has just a few counts. This chain uses TRBV7-2 with TRBJ2-7; TRBD2 matches at 8 bases. The CDR3 runs to 15 residues. The V segment lost 1 base and the J segment 1 base; nucleotides outside the gene matches: 3. Germline V gene lookup returns CDR1 SGHTA and CDR2 FQGNSA. The chain's CDR3 is CASSLERGPSYEQYF. CDR3 bases: TGTGCCAGCAGCTTAGAGCGGGGGCCATCCTACGAGCAGTACTTC.

This clonotype has ten or more counts. The chain couples TRBV6-5 to TRBJ1-2; D is uncertain. There are 14 residues in the CDR3. From germline, CDR1 is MNHEY and CDR2 SVGAGI. Trimming stripped 0 bases from V and 8 bases from J, with 13 bases between. CDR3 region: CASSYSRATVGYTF. The CDR3 nucleotides are TGTGCCAGCAGTTACTCACGGGCAACTGTCGGCTACACCTTC.

This clonotype has more than one count but fewer than ten. This chain connects TRBV10-2 to TRBJ2-2; D perhaps matches TRBD2 (5 bases). The CDR3 totals 14 residues. The germline V gene encodes CDR1 WSHSY and CDR2 SAAADI. Between the trimmed V and J ends, which lost 10 bases and 1 base, there was a span of 13 bases. The CDR3 nucleotides are TGCGCCACCGTTAAGGACTTGAACACCGGGGAGCTGTTTTTT. As protein: CATVKDLNTGELFF.

This rearrangement joins TRBV18 to TRBJ2-7; 10 nucleotides align to TRBD1. The germline CDR1 and CDR2 sequences are KGHSH and LQKENI. Germline trimming cut 3 bases from V and 1 base from J; bases unmatched to any gene: 12. The CDR3 covers 18 residues. The CDR3 spells CASSPMTGGARKSYEQYF. CDR3 sequence (DNA): TGTGCCAGCTCACCCATGACAGGGGGCGCGAGGAAGTCCTACGAGCAGTACTTC.

This clonotype has just a few counts. This chain uses TRBV3-1 with TRBJ1-4, with D perhaps TRBD1 (6 bases). V lost 3 bases and J 8 bases, leaving 10 bases between the germline ends. The CDR3 length is 13 residues. Germline-derived CDR1 and CDR2 are LGHDT and YNNKEL (reference sequence). The CDR3 spells CASSQGAEEKLFF. The CDR3 DNA is TGTGCCAGCAGCCAGGGGGCAGAGGAAAAACTGTTTTTT.

The rearrangement joins TRBV29-1 to TRBJ2-3; TRBD2 matches at 13 bases. The CDR3 sequence is 15 residues long. Per germline, CDR1 SQVTM and CDR2 ANQGSEA. J was trimmed by 1 base and V by 6 bases; bases with no gene match: 4. DNA for the CDR3: TGCAGCGTCGACGGACTAGCGGGGGGCACAGATACGCAGTATTTT. Translation: CSVDGLAGGTDTQYF.

The V call is TRBV4-1, the J call TRBJ2-7; 11 nucleotides align to TRBD1. This CDR3 comprises 13 residues. V lost 6 bases and J lost 7; bases outside the gene matches: 5. Germline CDR1 and CDR2: MGHRA and YSYEKL. The CDR3, as DNA: TGCGCCAGCAGGGGGACAGGGGGTGTGGAGCAGTACTTC. Protein: CASRGTGGVEQYF.

This chain uses TRBV9 with TRBJ2-3, with D unclear. The CDR3 loop spans 14 amino acids. Trimming stripped 4 bases from V and 6 bases from J, with 15 bases between. CDR1 and CDR2 (germline): SGDLS, YYNGEE. The CDR3: CASSPWTSPDTQYF. DNA for the CDR3: TGTGCCAGCAGCCCTTGGACCTCCCCCGATACGCAGTATTTT.

This clonotype came up a few times. The CDR3 coding sequence is TGCGCCAGCAGCCCATATACGGGGCAGACTGAAGCTTTCTTT. It codes for CASSPYTGQTEAFF. The chain recombines TRBV5-1 with TRBJ1-1, with D maybe TRBD1 (5 bases). CDR1 is SGHRS and CDR2 is YFSETQ in the germline V gene. V shed 4 bases and J shed 5 bases, with 15 bases lying between them. This CDR3 contains 14 residues.

This clonotype occurred a few times. This chain uses TRBV11-2 with TRBJ2-7; 12 nucleotides align to TRBD2. This CDR3 comprises 16 residues. With V trimmed by 1 base and J by 2 bases, 3 bases remained unmatched. Per germline, CDR1 SGHAT and CDR2 FQNNGV. The CDR3 spells CASSLGLAGGAYEQYF. DNA of the CDR3: TGTGCCAGCAGCTTAGGGCTAGCGGGGGGGGCCTACGAGCAGTACTTC.

This clonotype was recorded a few times. The V call is TRBV4-2, the J call TRBJ2-7, with 7 bases aligning to TRBD2. The CDR3 is 14 amino acids. The junction had 2 bases not matched to a gene; V was cut back by 0 bases and J by 3 bases. From germline, CDR1 is LGHNA and CDR2 YNFKEQ. CDR3 nucleotides: TGTGCCAGCAGCCAAGATACGGGGGGCTACGAGCAGTACGTC. Translating gives CASSQDTGGYEQYV.

The CDR3 region has the DNA TGTGCCAGCAGCTTAGCGGGACTAGCGGTAGATACGCAGTATTTT. It encodes CASSLAGLAVDTQYF. The chain carries TRBV7-2 and TRBJ2-3; 11 bases align to TRBD2. The V segment lost 0 bases and the J segment 5 bases; nucleotides outside the gene matches: 1. The germline CDR1 and CDR2 sequences are SGHTA and FQGNSA. CDR3 length equals 15 residues.

The V call is TRBV6-6, the J call TRBJ1-1, with unresolved D. Germline-derived CDR1 and CDR2 are MNHNY and SVGAGI (reference sequence). This CDR3 is built from 13 residues. V gave up 6 bases and J gave up 10 bases, with 18 bases separating them. The CDR3 reads CASSLAQATGAFF. The CDR3 nucleotides read TGTGCCAGCAGCCTAGCCCAGGCCACCGGAGCTTTCTTT.

This clonotype has just a few counts. The gene calls are TRBV28 and TRBJ1-2; D gene uncertain. Trimming removed 3 bases from V and 4 bases from J, with 12 bases in between. The CDR3 spans 14 residues. Germline loops: CDR1 MDHEN, CDR2 SYDVKM. Here the CDR3 DNA reads TGTGCCAGCAGTTTGCGGGGTCAGGCCTATGGCTACACCTTC. It is translated as CASSLRGQAYGYTF.

This clonotype was seen repeatedly, ten times or more. The chain recombines TRBV5-1 with TRBJ2-3, with unresolved D. Germline V gives CDR1 SGHRS, CDR2 YFSETQ. V lost 0 bases and J lost 0, with 2 bases in between. The CDR3 covers 13 residues. The CDR3 DNA follows: TGCGCCAGCAGCTTGGAAAGCACAGATACGCAGTATTTT. Residues: CASSLESTDTQYF.

V usage is TRBV6-1 and J usage is TRBJ2-5, with D maybe TRBD1 (6 bases). Per germline, CDR1 MNHNS and CDR2 SASEGT. Trimming took off 5 bases at V and 3 bases at J, with 13 bases between the two ends. This CDR3 is 14 amino acids long. The CDR3 spells CASSLADSKETQYF. The CDR3 DNA is TGTGCCAGCAGTCTCGCGGACAGTAAAGAGACCCAGTACTTC.

The V call is TRBV18, the J call TRBJ1-4; TRBD1 agrees at 10 bases. Germline V gene sequence: CDR1 KGHSH, CDR2 LQKENI. This CDR3 has 15 amino acids. Trimming removed 6 bases from V and 5 bases from J; junction bases left unmatched: 6. In DNA, the CDR3 is TGTGCCAGCTCGCCTGGGACAGGGGCGAATGAAAAACTGTTTTTT. Its protein is CASSPGTGANEKLFF. The whole variable domain, remainder taken from reference TRBV18 and TRBJ1-4, is NAGVMQNPRHLVRRRGQEARLRCSPMKGHSHVYWYRQLPEEGLKFMVYLQKENIIDESGMPKERFSAEFPKEGPSILRIQQVVRGDSAAYFCASSPGTGANEKLFFGSGTQLSVL.

The chain carries TRBV21-1 and TRBJ2-3; the tabulated D call, TRBD1, remains unverified against the DNA. TRBV21-1 has pseudogene status. The CDR3 has 13 amino acids. CDR3 nucleotide sequence: TGTGCCAGCACCCCCGACAGCACAGATACGCAGTATTTT. Protein sequence: CASTPDSTDTQYF.

This clonotype was found a few times. V is TRBV7-2 and J is TRBJ1-2, with 8 bases matching TRBD1. Trimming at V came to 4 bases and at J to 4 bases, leaving 20 bases not matched to a gene. The CDR3 has 19 amino acids. The germline CDR1 and CDR2 sequences are SGHTA and FQGNSA. CDR3 amino acids: CASSYLRRDRSVRGYGYTF. Here the CDR3 DNA reads TGTGCCAGCAGCTACCTAAGGAGGGACAGGTCGGTGAGGGGCTATGGCTACACCTTC.

This clonotype was observed a handful of times. The chain uses TRBV15 and TRBJ1-2; TRBD1 matches 10 bases. The germline CDR1 and CDR2 sequences are LNHNV and YYDKDF (reference sequence). The CDR3 covers 15 residues. J was trimmed by 5 bases and V by 0 bases; bases with no gene match: 3. CDR3 DNA sequence: TGTGCCACCAGCAGAGATTTGGGACAGGGGTATGGCTACACCTTC. This encodes CATSRDLGQGYGYTF. Full variable domain (remainder filled in from reference TRBV15 and TRBJ1-2): DAMVIQNPRYQVTQFGKPVTLSCSQTLNHNVMYWYQQKSSQAPKLLFHYYDKDFNNEADTPDNFQSRRPNTSFCFLDIRSPGLGDTAMYLCATSRDLGQGYGYTFGSGTRLTVV.

The chain links TRBV7-9 to TRBJ1-2; D remains ambiguous. CDR1 is SEHNR and CDR2 is FQNEAQ in the germline V gene (reference sequence). V was cut by 4 bases and J by 4 bases, with 19 bases left in between. CDR3 size: 16 residues. The CDR3 loop is CASSSYRTSEFYGYTF. The CDR3, as DNA: TGTGCCAGCAGCTCCTATAGAACCTCAGAATTCTATGGCTACACCTTC.

This clonotype showed up just a few times. V and J are TRBV2 and TRBJ2-1; TRBD2 matches 8 bases. The germline V gene encodes CDR1 SNHLY and CDR2 FYNNEI. Trimming removed 2 bases from V and 4 bases from J; junction bases left unmatched: 10. The CDR3 is 17 residues long. CDR3 amino acids: CASSETSGGPGYNEQFF. DNA for the CDR3: TGTGCCAGCAGTGAAACCAGCGGGGGACCGGGTTACAATGAGCAGTTCTTC. Based on the CDR3 plus reference TRBV2 and TRBJ2-1, the full variable domain is EPEVTQTPSHQVTQMGQEVILRCVPISNHLYFYWYRQILGQKVEFLVSFYNNEISEKSEIFDDQFSVERPDGSNFTLKIRSTKLEDSAMYFCASSETSGGPGYNEQFFGPGTRLTVL.

The CDR3 DNA follows: TGCGCCAGCAGCACCTCCCGGGTAGCCTACGAGCAGTACTTC. Encoded protein: CASSTSRVAYEQYF. This chain connects TRBV5-1 to TRBJ2-7, with no clear D. The V and J ends lost 4 bases and 2 bases respectively, with 13 bases between them. The germline V gene encodes CDR1 SGHRS and CDR2 YFSETQ. The length of the CDR3 is 14 residues.

This clonotype came up a few times. The chain joins TRBV3-1 to TRBJ2-3; TRBD2 agrees at 11 bases. This CDR3 has 16 residues. The V and J ends lost 2 bases and 5 bases, in that order; junction bases with no gene match: 6. Germline loops: CDR1 LGHDT, CDR2 YNNKEL (reference sequence). DNA for the CDR3: TGTGCCAGCAGCCAAACTAGCGGGGGTCTAGGAGATACGCAGTATTTT. Residues: CASSQTSGGLGDTQYF.